This TCR beta chain was profiled in a study of blood T cell repertoires in COVID-19. Germline loops: CDR1 MDHEN, CDR2 SYDVKM. This CDR3 region has 18 residues. V lost 4 bases to trimming and J lost 0 bases, with 19 bases between them. Here immunoSEQ multiplex PCR was the method, and the copy in TCRdb shows in-frame clones only, minus some. The profile shows about 110,000 clones, around 82% of them singletons. This TCR was sampled from a human donor in a cohort sampled during active COVID-19. The chain combines TRBV28 with TRBJ1-5; D uncertain. What was sequenced was peripheral blood. This CDR3 is CASSSFSLRDYSNQPQHF. The CDR3 bases are TGTGCCAGCAGTTCTTTCTCCCTTAGAGATTATAGCAATCAGCCCCAGCATTTT.